This TCR beta chain comes out of a study of blood T cell repertoires in COVID-19. In the authors' methods: The assay estimated nucleated cells by amplifying reference gene primers. TCRdb keeps only in-frame clones here, not all; method: immunoSEQ multiplex PCR. V and J calls and clone size are copied from that table; D and trimming were computed from the DNA. This table has fewer than 180,000 clones, around 90% appearing once. This clonotype was obtained from a woman aged 55 to 70 with active or convalescent COVID-19. The source material was peripheral blood.

DNA for the CDR3: TGTGCCTGGAGTGTCCAGGGGGCAGGCAATCAGCCCCAGCATTTT. Amino acids: CAWSVQGAGNQPQHF. The V call is TRBV30, the J call TRBJ1-5; TRBD1 aligns across 8 bases. The CDR3 is 15 residues long. Germline V gene sequence: CDR1 GTSNPN, CDR2 SVGIG (reference sequence). J lost 2 bases, V lost 0 bases, and 3 bases had no gene match.